This T cell receptor (beta chain) was identified in a study of T cell changes during pregnancy in multiple sclerosis. The CDR3 extends over 16 amino acids. Germline V gene lookup returns CDR1 SGHAT and CDR2 FQNNGV. V lost 3 bases to trimming and J lost 4 bases, with 16 bases between them. Sequenced by immunoSEQ multiplex PCR; TCRdb stores in-frame clones only, minus some. The sample carries about 26,000 clones, 89% recorded once. The sequences come from CD8+ T cells from peripheral blood mononuclear cells, collected in the second trimester of pregnancy. The receptor was derived from a female donor with multiple sclerosis, enrolled in a pregnancy study. The gene calls are TRBV11-2 and TRBJ2-1, with TRBD1 as a possible D gene (6 bases). The CDR3 spells CASSFPEGESYNEQFF. CDR3 nucleotide sequence: TGTGCCAGCAGCTTCCCTGAGGGGGAGTCATACAATGAGCAGTTCTTC. The full variable domain, completed using reference TRBV11-2 and TRBJ2-1, is EAGVAQSPRYKIIEKRQSVAFWCNPISGHATLYWYQQILGQGPKLLIQFQNNGVVDDSQLPKDRFSAERLKGVDSTLKIQPAKLEDSAVYLCASSFPEGESYNEQFFGPGTRLTVL.